The T cell receptor beta chain described here comes from a study of read filtering for tumor transcriptome and immune sequencing (TCRdb year 2020). At the level of the whole study: The cohort had roughly 18 male and 15 or so female patients with a mean age of roughly 70 years, ranging from roughly 40 to 90. Under revised international staging, 8 or 9 patients fell into R-ISS I, 16 into R-ISS II and roughly 7 into R-ISS III. Whole-transcriptome libraries were prepared with the TruSeq RNA Access Library Prep Kit after DNase treatment. TCR repertoires obtained by targeted immune repertoire sequencing and by bulk whole-transcriptome sequencing performed on the same bone marrow samples were compared. Per sample, about 3.5 to 10.27 million TCR-region mapped reads were obtained with IR-seq, compared with only about 80 to 1,400 with RNA-seq. One main goal was a read-filtering strategy for immune repertoire data, in particular deciding whether clonotypes backed by only one read should be removed. Study-wide conclusions, independent of this receptor: IR-seq captured clonotypes at much higher depth and more reliably than RNA-seq, and smaller IR-seq throughput sufficed to identify most shared clonotypes. In IR-seq, 80% to 85% of clonotypes but 3% to 3.5% of total reads were represented by single-read clonotypes, whereas in RNA-seq, about 75% of clonotypes and approximately 45% of reads were represented by single-read clonotypes. Removing single-read clonotypes increased the correlation between IR-seq and RNA-seq shared clonotype proportions. The sorted CD138-negative fraction was not purified T cells but a mixed bone marrow immune population.

TCR libraries were constructed from about 400 ng RNA using the Immunoverse kit, and molecular barcoded adaptors covering alpha/delta and beta/gamma chains were employed. TCR library preparation used the same RNA that went into transcriptome sequencing. TCR libraries were sequenced on an Illumina HiSeq 4000 with 2 x 150 cycles. In the authors' own workflow: TCR reads were aligned to human V, D, J and C references and assembled into CDR3 clonotypes with MiXCR, including quality filtering and error correction. The tcR package in R was used for analysis of clonotype counts and gene usage diversity. For inspection of raw mapping reads, RNA-seq reads were mapped by STAR aligner version 2.5.3a onto GRCh37 of the human genome. To test the effect of sequencing depth on detected clonotypes, IR-seq fastq files were randomly downsampled using Seqtk 1.3. TCRdb reprocessed the public reads (quality trimming at Q25 with fastp, clone calling with MiXCR) and kept in-frame beta chains. CDR3 protein duplicates are merged, each entry listing the most common genes and DNA. The V and J calls and clone size come from TCRdb's table, not from the authors' own analysis. The sample contains 100,000 to 150,000 distinct CDR3 sequences, 10% to 15% of them found a single time. 8% to 13% of the sample is held by the ten biggest clonotypes.

This clonotype has just a few counts. It lacks a known antigen. There are no base qualities to consult, and no much larger clone falls within one base. V is cut back by 1 base and J by 8 bases, with 5 bases in the junction unmatched. Looking up the germline V gene yields CDR1 SQVTM and CDR2 ANQGSEA. Its CDR3 holds 14 amino acids, cysteine through phenylalanine. Kept here is only the CDR3 DNA, which spans 42 bases and is read in frame from base 1. Bone marrow was sampled from every patient at the time of active disease. Ficoll-Hypaque density gradient centrifugation was used to isolate bone marrow mononuclear cells. To remove myeloma plasma cells, the cells were labeled with CD138 magnetic microbeads on a MACS separator, and CD138-negative cells were then collected by negative selection. Flow cytometry on an Attune NxT with CD138 antibodies was used to check the purity of the isolated cells. TRIzol reagent was used to extract total RNA, and a NanoDrop spectrophotometer was used to quantify the extracted RNA. Paired RNA-seq and IR-seq were performed on each patient's CD138-negative bone marrow sample.

The V gene is TRBV29-1 and the J gene is TRBJ2-1; TRBD2 lines up with 10 middle nucleotides. The receptor comes from a donor at least 40 years old with multiple myeloma. The sample consisted of a population of CD138-negative cells sorted from bone marrow. Per the publication, the cell subset or site label means: bone marrow mononuclear cells depleted of CD138+ plasma/myeloma cells by negative magnetic selection. The CDR3 protein: CSVEGLAGVHEQFF. The DNA sequence is as follows: TGCAGCGTTGAAGGCCTAGCGGGAGTGCATGAGCAGTTCTTC.